The 4 T cell receptor beta chains listed next were all sequenced from one sample in a study of neurological immune-mediated disorders. A single record per CDR3 protein comes from TCRdb applying MiXCR to the 5' RACE reads. The profile shows about 31,000 distinct CDR3 sequences, roughly 14% of them singletons. The sample's time point: technical triplicate 2. Sequencing was performed on CD4+ T cells from blood. The receptors originated from a female donor with HTLV-1-associated myelopathy (HAM/TSP).

This clonotype was seen repeatedly, ten times or more. The V gene is TRBV5-5, the J gene TRBJ1-2; perhaps TRBD1 as D (6 bases). This CDR3 is built from 16 residues. Deletions cut 6 bases from V and 4 bases from J, with 22 bases between. CDR1 and CDR2 from the germline V gene are SGHKS and YYEKEE (reference sequence). The chain's CDR3 is CASITPTSGVVYGYTF. The DNA of the CDR3 is TGTGCCAGCATCACACCGACCTCAGGGGTCGTCTATGGCTACACCTTC.

This clonotype was detected ten times or more. The chain uses TRBV20-1 and TRBJ1-6, with D unresolved. The CDR3 covers 14 residues. The germline V and J ends were trimmed by 5 bases and 9 bases, with 17 bases remaining between them. Per the germline V gene, CDR1 is DFQATT and CDR2 is SNEGSKA (reference sequence). CDR3 protein: CSARPPTLGSPLHF. CDR3 DNA: TGCAGTGCTCGCCCACCGACATTAGGTTCACCCCTCCACTTT.

The sample holds a few counts of this clonotype. V is TRBV14 and J is TRBJ1-2; TRBD1 matches 7 bases. Germline trimming cut 4 bases from V and 7 bases from J; bases unmatched to any gene: 9. The CDR3 has 14 residues. CDR1 SGHDN and CDR2 FVKESK come from the germline V gene. The CDR3 coding sequence is TGTGCCAGCAGCCGACTCGGACAGGACGGTGGCTACACCTTC. Translation gives CASSRLGQDGGYTF.

In its sample, this clonotype was seen many times. The genes are TRBV7-9 and TRBJ2-1; D is undetermined. Trimming took 1 base from V and 7 from J, leaving 20 bases between them. CDR1 and CDR2 from the germline V gene are SEHNR and FQNEAQ (reference sequence). The length of the CDR3 is 17 residues. The CDR3 DNA reads TGTGCCAGCAGCTTAGGGCTCCCTAGGGTTCTTCGTAATGAGCAGTTCTTC. Translating gives CASSLGLPRVLRNEQFF.